What follows is one T cell receptor beta chain and its context. What it recognizes is unknown. One entry per CDR3 protein results from TCRdb running MiXCR on the 5' RACE reads. The table has approximately 220,000 distinct CDR3 sequences, roughly 24% seen once. This entry is derived from a study of CD8 T cells in ankylosing spondylitis. Study-level results: There was a TCR beta motif, made of several highly homologous variants, that appeared characteristic of ankylosing spondylitis blood.

The CDR3 runs 14 residues. The V segment lost 3 bases and the J segment 5 bases; nucleotides outside the gene matches: 9. Germline CDR1 and CDR2: SQVTM and ANQGSEA. Input material: blood, either unsorted or a sorted T cell fraction (not recorded which). The sequence was collected from a male donor with ankylosing spondylitis or in good health (not recorded which). V usage is TRBV29-1 and J usage is TRBJ2-5, with 7 bases identical to TRBD1. The CDR3 reads CSVEGQGVVETQYF. The CDR3 DNA reads as TGCAGCGTTGAGGGTCAGGGGGTGGTCGAGACCCAGTACTTC.